This T cell receptor (beta chain) was sequenced in a study of cytomegalovirus exposure and HLA in healthy donors. Regarding the study as a whole: Most TCR sequences proved rare, with some public TCRs found in many donors. There were three CMV-associated chains whose specificity for CMV antigens was confirmed in vitro. It was found in a later analysis that first-cohort TCR clusters tended to co-occur in the 130 or so validation repertoires.

CDR3 length: 14 amino acids. The trim removed 7 bases at V and 4 bases at J, leaving 8 bases unmatched. Germline V gene lookup returns CDR1 WNHNN and CDR2 SYGVQD (reference sequence). Comment on this clone: Its matching antigen is unknown.

Some clones are missing from TCRdb's copy, which holds only in-frame ones; the method was immunoSEQ multiplex PCR. Of 200,000 to 300,000 clones in the sample, roughly 91% were seen once. This sequence was found in a woman in her twenties or thirties in good health and CMV-seronegative. Sequencing input: PBMCs. The rearrangement uses TRBV10-1 and TRBJ1-2, with TRBD1 identical over 8 bases. The chain's CDR3 is CASKPGQVFYGYTF. The CDR3 DNA is TGCGCCAGCAAACCGGGACAGGTTTTCTATGGCTACACCTTC.